This TCR beta chain was identified during a study of control samples from healthy donors and cancer patients. The V segment lost 5 bases and the J segment 4 bases; nucleotides outside the gene matches: 7. The CDR3 contains 14 residues. CDR1 is LNHDA, CDR2 SQIVND, per germline (reference sequence). This clone was detected only a few times. Libraries were prepared by immunoSEQ multiplex PCR; TCRdb keeps only in-frame clonotypes and omits some of them. The profile shows over 45,000 clones, roughly nine tenths of them singletons. The rearrangement links TRBV19 to TRBJ1-2; TRBD1 aligns across 7 bases. The TCR originated in a man between 35 and 55 years old with colorectal cancer. Source material: PBMCs. This chain's CDR3 is CASSPTTGTYGYTF. Written as DNA, the CDR3 is TGTGCCAGTAGTCCGACGACAGGGACCTATGGCTACACCTTC.